This entry features one TCR beta chain sequence. Antigen unknown. This entry is derived from a study of cytotoxic CD8 clonotypes in ibrutinib-treated CLL. General study findings and limits: Baseline clonality, higher than in age-matched healthy donors, tracked circulating CD8+ T-cell counts. At ibrutinib response, clonality increased, and at progression it declined back toward baseline.

Clones were sequenced by immunoSEQ multiplex PCR, and TCRdb holds only the in-frame ones, with some missing. The data show 150,000 to 200,000 clones, with 72% seen just once and roughly 12% held by the top ten. Trimming cost V 0 bases and J 4 bases, with 18 bases left between them. The CDR3 is 17 amino acids. Germline CDR1 LNHNV, CDR2 YYDKDF (reference sequence). The sequence was collected from a human donor with chronic lymphocytic leukemia. Material: PBMCs, obtained after 24 months of ibrutinib treatment. This chain uses TRBV15 with TRBJ1-1; possible D gene TRBD1, 5 bases. The CDR3 DNA is TGTGCCACCAGCAGAGATCTAACGGGGCCCTCCGGCACTGAAGCTTTCTTT. Its protein is CATSRDLTGPSGTEAFF. The whole variable domain, remainder taken from reference TRBV15 and TRBJ1-1, is DAMVIQNPRYQVTQFGKPVTLSCSQTLNHNVMYWYQQKSSQAPKLLFHYYDKDFNNEADTPDNFQSRRPNTSFCFLDIRSPGLGDTAMYLCATSRDLTGPSGTEAFFGQGTRLTVV.